A single TCR beta chain is shown here with its context. No antigen is known for it. This sample is part of a study of blood T cells in healthy people across ages. Findings of the study overall: The study could not conclusively compare naive and antigen-experienced cells, given its unsorted PBMCs.

With a J-beta primer mix and a sample-barcoded 5' primer, a second PCR ran about 7 to 12 cycles. Using its own MiXCR run on the 5' RACE reads, TCRdb lists one record per CDR3 protein. Of approximately 850,000 distinct CDR3 sequences listed, roughly 60% are singletons. The sequencing input was blood. This TCR was sampled from a man aged 30-40 years in good health.

The CDR3 DNA is TGTGCCAGCAGCCAAGGAAGGAACGTGGCGCAAATAAAAGAGACCCAGTACTTC. Translating gives CASSQGRNVAQIKETQYF. The chain employs TRBV3-1 and TRBJ2-5; D unclear. In germline, CDR1 is LGHDT, CDR2 YNNKEL (reference sequence). This CDR3 is 18 amino acids long. Trimming shortened V by 1 base and J by 3 bases, and 21 bases separated the two germline ends.